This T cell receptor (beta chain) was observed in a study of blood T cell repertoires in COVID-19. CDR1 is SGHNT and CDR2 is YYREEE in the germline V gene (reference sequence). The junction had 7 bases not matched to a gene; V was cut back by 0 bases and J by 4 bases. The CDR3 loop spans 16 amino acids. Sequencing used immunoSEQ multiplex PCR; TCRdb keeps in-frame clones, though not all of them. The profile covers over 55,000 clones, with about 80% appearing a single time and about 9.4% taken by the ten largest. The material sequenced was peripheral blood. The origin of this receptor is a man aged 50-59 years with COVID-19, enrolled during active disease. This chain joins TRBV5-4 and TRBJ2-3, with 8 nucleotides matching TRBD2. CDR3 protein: CASSLGRREVADTQYF. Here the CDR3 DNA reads TGTGCCAGCAGCTTGGGTCGGCGGGAGGTCGCAGATACGCAGTATTTT.